Listed below are T cell receptor beta chains from one sample, sequenced in a study of blood T cell repertoires in COVID-19. The data were produced by immunoSEQ multiplex PCR, yet TCRdb's version contains in-frame clones alone and is incomplete. The table records about 440,000 clones, 70% to 90% of them present only once. Sequenced: PBMCs or T cells enriched from blood (not recorded which). These receptor sequences come from a woman aged 18-29 years with acute COVID-19. Each CDR3 is given with its conserved first and last residue. The D gene is left open where the match is weak. A row's size may be missing; if present it is once, few, many or a size class.

v_gene	j_gene	abundance	len	d_gene	CDR3nt	CDR3aa
TRBV11-3	TRBJ2-3	-	16	TRBD2	TGTGCCAGCAGCCTCGCATATAGCGGGGGCACAGATACGCAGTATTTT	CASSLAYSGGTDTQYF
TRBV5-5	TRBJ2-5	few	14	-	TGTGCCAGCAGCATTGGTTTGGACACCCCGACCCAGTACTTC	CASSIGLDTPTQYF
TRBV7-7	TRBJ2-5	-	13	-	TGTGCTAGCAGCTTCGGGCAGGGAGAGACCCAGTACTTC	CASSFGQGETQYF
TRBV6-5	TRBJ1-1	-	14	TRBD1	TGTGCCAGCAGTCGCCGGGACAGGGGTACTGAAGCTTTCTTT	CASSRRDRGTEAFF
TRBV11-2	TRBJ1-4	-	15	-	TGTGCCAGCAGGCACTGGCGGGGCCAAAATGAAAAACTGTTTTTT	CASRHWRGQNEKLFF
TRBV9	TRBJ2-2	-	14	-	TGTGCCAGCCAAGTACGAGGGAACACCGGGGAGCTGTTTTTT	CASQVRGNTGELFF
TRBV5-4	TRBJ2-1	-	14	TRBD1	TGTGCCAGCAGCTTGGGGGACAGGGGTAATGAGCAGTTCTTC	CASSLGDRGNEQFF
TRBV6-5	TRBJ1-5	-	14	-	TGTGCCAGCAGGGGGGACATATCGAATCAGCCCCAGCATTTT	CASRGDISNQPQHF
TRBV29-1	TRBJ2-2	-	13	-	TGCAGCGGTGCAAGGGGCTACACCGGGGAGCTGTTTTTT	CSGARGYTGELFF
TRBV7-9	TRBJ1-4	-	14	TRBD1	TGTGCCAGCACCAAGGGGACAGGGGACGAAAAACTGTTTTTT	CASTKGTGDEKLFF
TRBV7-6	TRBJ2-5	-	19	-	TGTGCCAGCAGCAGACGAGTGGGCGGTGGCGGGTCCTACCAAGAGACCCAGTACTTC	CASSRRVGGGGSYQETQYF
TRBV7-9	TRBJ1-2	-	12	-	TGTGCCGCGGGGGGGGCGGACTATGGCTACACCTTC	CAAGGADYGYTF
TRBV7-2	TRBJ2-3	once	18	TRBD2	TGTGCCAGCAGCTTCCCCAGCGGGGGGCCATCCGAGGAAGATACGCAGTATTTT	CASSFPSGGPSEEDTQYF
TRBV18	TRBJ1-2	-	15	TRBD1	TGTGCCAGCTCACCTGACCGGGACAGGGCCTATGGCTACACCTTC	CASSPDRDRAYGYTF
TRBV5-6	TRBJ2-7	few	14	-	TGTGCCAGCAGCTTGGACAGCAGCTCCTACGAGCAGTACTTC	CASSLDSSSYEQYF
TRBV28	TRBJ2-7	-	16	TRBD1	TGTGCCAGCAGTTACCTGTCCGGGACAGGGGCAGACGAGCAGTACTTC	CASSYLSGTGADEQYF
TRBV18	TRBJ2-1	-	15	TRBD1	TGTGCCAGCTCACCGGGACAGGGGTCCTACAATGAGCAGTTCTTC	CASSPGQGSYNEQFF
TRBV28	TRBJ2-5	-	13	-	TGTGCCAGCAGACTTGACAGGCGGGAGACCCAGTACTTC	CASRLDRRETQYF
TRBV7-9	TRBJ2-1	-	18	TRBD2	TGTGCCAGCAGCCCCCTCCCCGCGACTAGCGGGAGGGCGGGGGAGCAGTTCTTC	CASSPLPATSGRAGEQFF
TRBV6-5	TRBJ1-5	-	15	TRBD1	TGTGCCAGCACCGAAATCCCAGGGGGCTTTCAGCCCCAGCATTTT	CASTEIPGGFQPQHF
TRBV6-2/TRBV6-3	TRBJ2-3	-	18	-	TGTGCCAGCAGTTACAAAAAATACAGGGAGACTAGCACAGATACGCAGTATTTT	CASSYKKYRETSTDTQYF
TRBV5-1	TRBJ2-5	-	15	-	TGCGCCAGCAGCTTCGTAGCGGAGGTACAAGAGACCCAGTACTTC	CASSFVAEVQETQYF
TRBV25-1	TRBJ2-3	-	14	-	TGTGCCAGCAGTGAAAACAGGGATACAGATACGCAGTATTTT	CASSENRDTDTQYF
TRBV11-3	TRBJ2-3	few	15	TRBD2	TGTGCCAGCAGCTCCCCTAGCGGGGGGGAAGATACGCAGTATTTT	CASSSPSGGEDTQYF
TRBV7-9	TRBJ1-1	-	16	TRBD1	TGTGCCAGCAGTCATGACCCCGGGACAGGGAAAACTGAAGCTTTCTTT	CASSHDPGTGKTEAFF
TRBV2	TRBJ1-4	few	15	-	TGTGCCAGCAGTGAAAATCCCAGGCACAATGAAAAACTGTTTTTT	CASSENPRHNEKLFF
TRBV2	TRBJ1-2	once	13	-	TGTGCCAGCAAGATTGGAGAGCACTATGGCTACACCTTC	CASKIGEHYGYTF
TRBV30	TRBJ1-2	-	14	-	TGTGCCTGGAGTGTACTGTCGGGTAGGAGTGGCTACACCTTC	CAWSVLSGRSGYTF
TRBV5-1	TRBJ1-2	-	16	-	TGCGCCAGCAGCTTGGGGACAGCTGATACCCTCTCGGGCTACACCTTC	CASSLGTADTLSGYTF
TRBV7-8	TRBJ2-1	-	13	-	TGTGCCAGCAGCCCATTTCGAGGGCAGAATAAGTTCTTC	CASSPFRGQNKFF
TRBV2	TRBJ1-2	-	11	TRBD1	TGTGCCACCCAGGGGGACTATGGCTACACCTTC	CATQGDYGYTF
TRBV5-5	TRBJ1-1	-	13	-	TGTGCCAGCAGCTTGTGGGTCGGGACTGAAGCTTTCTTT	CASSLWVGTEAFF
TRBV13	TRBJ2-2	-	16	TRBD1	TGTGCCAGCAGCTTAGGCTCCGGGACAGGGACCGGGGAGCTGTTTTTT	CASSLGSGTGTGELFF
TRBV11-3	TRBJ2-1	-	14	-	TGTGCCAGCAGCCTAGCGTCCCTCCCGGGGGAGCAGTTCTTC	CASSLASLPGEQFF
TRBV14	TRBJ2-7	-	13	-	TGTGCCAGCAGCCCGGGACTCCGAGGCGAGCAGTACTTC	CASSPGLRGEQYF
TRBV9	TRBJ1-1	-	15	TRBD1	TGTGCCAGCAGCTTAGCCGGGACAGGGAGCACTGAAGCTTTCTTT	CASSLAGTGSTEAFF
TRBV7-9	TRBJ2-7	-	14	-	TGTGCCAGCCAACCTACGACAGTCCCCTACGAGCAGTACTTC	CASQPTTVPYEQYF
TRBV10-2	TRBJ2-5	-	13	TRBD2	TGCGCCAGCAGTGGAGCGGGGGTGGAGACCCAGTACTTC	CASSGAGVETQYF
TRBV27	TRBJ1-4	once	17	TRBD1	TGTGCCAGCAGTTTGGGGGCCTCCGGGACAGGGAGAAAAGGGCTGTTTTTT	CASSLGASGTGRKGLFF
TRBV19	TRBJ2-7	-	15	-	TGTGCCAGTAGTATTTCCACTAGGAGCTCCTACGAGCAGTACTTC	CASSISTRSSYEQYF
TRBV4-1	TRBJ2-7	-	16	-	TGCGCCAGCAGCCAAGGGCGACAGGCTTCTAGGAACGAGCAGTACTTC	CASSQGRQASRNEQYF
TRBV12-5	TRBJ1-6	-	14	TRBD1	TGTGCTAGTGCCCGGGACAGTTCCAATTCACCCCTCCACTTT	CASARDSSNSPLHF
TRBV2	TRBJ1-2	once	18	-	TGTGCCAGCAGTCCCAACCTCTCGACAGAATTATCTAACTATGGCTACACCTTC	CASSPNLSTELSNYGYTF
TRBV30	TRBJ2-2	-	16	TRBD1	TGTGCCTGGAGTAAACCCGGGACAGGGATTGGCGGGGAGCTGTTTTTT	CAWSKPGTGIGGELFF
TRBV7-2	TRBJ1-3	few	15	-	TGTGCCAGCAGCTTAGGGTGGGGGGCTGGAAACACCATATATTTT	CASSLGWGAGNTIYF
TRBV30	TRBJ1-5	-	16	TRBD1	TGTGCCTGGAGTATGCCGGGACAGGGGAGCAATCAGCCCCAGCATTTT	CAWSMPGQGSNQPQHF
TRBV3-1/TRBV3-2	TRBJ1-5	-	15	-	TGTGCCAGCAGCCCACAGGGAAGGAGCAATCAGCCCCAGCATTTT	CASSPQGRSNQPQHF
TRBV7-2	TRBJ1-5	-	15	-	TGTGCCAGCAGCCTGGGACGGGACATCAATCAGCCCCAGCATTTT	CASSLGRDINQPQHF